The clone carrying this T cell receptor beta chain has ten or more counts. MiXCR was run by TCRdb on the 5' RACE reads, yielding one entry per CDR3 protein. Of 39,000 or so distinct CDR3 sequences listed, roughly 2.5% are singletons. The source of the sample is a study of neurological immune-mediated disorders. Per the germline V gene, CDR1 is SGHRS and CDR2 is YFSETQ. The CDR3 is 12 residues long. The trim removed 0 bases at V and 14 bases at J, leaving 4 bases unmatched. Libraries used 2 million unsorted PBMCs kept frozen in RNAlater. The receptor was isolated from a man aged 25 to 40 with multiple sclerosis. The chain links TRBV5-1 to TRBJ2-1; 8 bases match TRBD2. Sequencing was done on a sample of PBMCs. The CDR3 region is CASSLDGGGKFF. DNA for the CDR3: TGCGCCAGCAGCTTGGATGGCGGGGGGAAGTTCTTC.